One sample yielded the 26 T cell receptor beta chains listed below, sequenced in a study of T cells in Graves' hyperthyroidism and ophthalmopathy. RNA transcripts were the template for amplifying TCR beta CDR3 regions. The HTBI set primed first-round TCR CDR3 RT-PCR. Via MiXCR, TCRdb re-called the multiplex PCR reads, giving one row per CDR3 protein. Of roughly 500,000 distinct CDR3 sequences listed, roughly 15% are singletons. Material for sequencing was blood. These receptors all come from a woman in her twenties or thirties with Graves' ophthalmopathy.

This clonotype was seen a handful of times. The CDR3 DNA reads TGCAGTGCTAGGGAGCGGACTAGCGGAACCTACGAGCAGTACTTC. It translates to CSARERTSGTYEQYF. The V gene is TRBV20-1, the J gene TRBJ2-7, with 10 bases matching TRBD2. Germline V gives CDR1 DFQATT, CDR2 SNEGSKA (reference sequence). The CDR3 is made up of 15 amino acids. With 3 bases clipped from V and 2 bases from J, the junction kept 7 bases outside the gene matches.

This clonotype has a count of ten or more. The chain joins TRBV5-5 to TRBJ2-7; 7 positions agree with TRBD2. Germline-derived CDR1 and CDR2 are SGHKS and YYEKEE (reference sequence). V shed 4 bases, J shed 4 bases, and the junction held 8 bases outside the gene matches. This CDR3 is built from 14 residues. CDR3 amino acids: CASSPGGEGYEQYF. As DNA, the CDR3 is TGTGCCAGCAGCCCCGGAGGGGAGGGGTACGAGCAGTACTTC. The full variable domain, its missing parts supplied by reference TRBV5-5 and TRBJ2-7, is DAGVTQSPTHLIKTRGQQVTLRCSPISGHKSVSWYQQVLGQGPQFIFQYYEKEERGRGNFPDRFSARQFPNYSSELNVNALLLGDSALYLCASSPGGEGYEQYFGPGTRLTVT.

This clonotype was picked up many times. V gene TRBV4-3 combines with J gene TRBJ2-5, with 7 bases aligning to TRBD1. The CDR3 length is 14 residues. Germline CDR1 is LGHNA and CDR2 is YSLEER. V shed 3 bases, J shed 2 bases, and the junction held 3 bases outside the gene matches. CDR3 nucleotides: TGCGCCAGCAGCCACGGGACAGAGCAAGAGACCCAGTACTTC. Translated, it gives CASSHGTEQETQYF.

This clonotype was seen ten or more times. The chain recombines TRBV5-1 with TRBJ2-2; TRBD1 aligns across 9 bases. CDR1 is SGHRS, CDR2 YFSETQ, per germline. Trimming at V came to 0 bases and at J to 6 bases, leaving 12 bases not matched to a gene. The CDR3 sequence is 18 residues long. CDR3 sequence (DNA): TGCGCCAGCAGCTTGGCCGGGACAGGGCCCCAATGGGCCGGGGAGCTGTTTTTT. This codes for CASSLAGTGPQWAGELFF.

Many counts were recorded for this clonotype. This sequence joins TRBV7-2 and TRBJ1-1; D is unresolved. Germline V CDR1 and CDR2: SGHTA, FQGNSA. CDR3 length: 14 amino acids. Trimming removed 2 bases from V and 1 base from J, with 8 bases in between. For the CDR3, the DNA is TGTGCCAGCAGCTTAACGGAGACGAACACTGAAGCTTTCTTT. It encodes CASSLTETNTEAFF.

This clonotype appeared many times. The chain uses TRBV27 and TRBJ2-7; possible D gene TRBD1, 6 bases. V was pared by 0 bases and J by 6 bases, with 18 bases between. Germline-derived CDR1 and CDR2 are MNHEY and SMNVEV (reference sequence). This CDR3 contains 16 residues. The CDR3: CASSLSVGQLGREQYF. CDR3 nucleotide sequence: TGTGCCAGCAGTTTATCCGTGGGACAACTCGGCCGCGAGCAGTACTTC.

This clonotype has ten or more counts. CDR3 bases: TGTGCCAGCAGCTTTGGCAGGGGTCATGAGCAGTTCTTC. Its translation: CASSFGRGHEQFF. The chain has TRBV11-3 and TRBJ2-1, with D possibly being TRBD1 (6 bases). In germline, CDR1 is SGHNT, CDR2 YENEEA. This CDR3 comprises 13 residues. The V end lost 3 bases, the J end lost 8 bases, and 11 bases lay between the germline ends.

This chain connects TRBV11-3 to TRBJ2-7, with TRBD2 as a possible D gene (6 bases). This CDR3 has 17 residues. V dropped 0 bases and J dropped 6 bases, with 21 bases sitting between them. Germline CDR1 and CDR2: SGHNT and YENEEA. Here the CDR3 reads CASSLDVNPGLRGEQYF. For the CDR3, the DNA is TGTGCCAGCAGCTTAGACGTTAATCCGGGACTGAGAGGCGAGCAGTACTTC.

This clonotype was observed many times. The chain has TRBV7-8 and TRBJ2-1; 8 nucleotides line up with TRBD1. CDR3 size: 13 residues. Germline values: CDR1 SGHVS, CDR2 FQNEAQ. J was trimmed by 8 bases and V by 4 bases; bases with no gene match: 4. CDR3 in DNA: TGTGCCAGCAGCTCGGACAGGGAGGATGAGCAGTTCTTC. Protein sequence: CASSSDREDEQFF.

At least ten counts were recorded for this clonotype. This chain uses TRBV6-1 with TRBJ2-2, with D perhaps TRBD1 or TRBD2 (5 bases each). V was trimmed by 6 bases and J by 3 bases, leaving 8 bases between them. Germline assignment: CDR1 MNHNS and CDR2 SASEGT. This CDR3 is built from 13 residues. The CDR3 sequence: CASRGTYTGELFF. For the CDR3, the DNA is TGTGCCAGCAGAGGGACGTACACCGGGGAGCTGTTTTTT.

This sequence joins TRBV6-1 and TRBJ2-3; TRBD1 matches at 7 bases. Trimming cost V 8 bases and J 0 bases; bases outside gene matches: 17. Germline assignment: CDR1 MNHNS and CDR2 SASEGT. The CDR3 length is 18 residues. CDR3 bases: TGTGCCAGCCGATTCGAGATGACAGGGCCCTCTAGCACAGATACGCAGTATTTT. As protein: CASRFEMTGPSSTDTQYF.

The CDR3 loop is CSASGGASGIIKDTQYF. Here the CDR3 DNA reads TGCAGTGCTAGTGGGGGGGCTAGCGGGATTATTAAAGATACGCAGTATTTT. This sequence joins TRBV20-1 and TRBJ2-3; 9 positions match TRBD2. V was pared by 3 bases and J by 5 bases, with 15 bases of the junction left unmatched. Germline lookup yields CDR1 DFQATT and CDR2 SNEGSKA (reference sequence). This CDR3 region has 17 residues.

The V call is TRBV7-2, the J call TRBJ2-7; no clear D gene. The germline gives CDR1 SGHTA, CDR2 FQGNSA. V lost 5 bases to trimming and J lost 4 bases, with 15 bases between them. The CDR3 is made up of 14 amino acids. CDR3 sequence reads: CASSAGPSPYEQYF. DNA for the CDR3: TGTGCCAGCAGCGCCGGACCGTCTCCTTACGAGCAGTACTTC.

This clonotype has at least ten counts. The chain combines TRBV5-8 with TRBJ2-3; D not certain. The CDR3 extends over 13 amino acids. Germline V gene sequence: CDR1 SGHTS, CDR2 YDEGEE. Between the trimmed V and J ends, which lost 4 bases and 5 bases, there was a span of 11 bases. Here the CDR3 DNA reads TGTGCCAGCAGCCTCTCCGGGCGAGATACGCAGTATTTT. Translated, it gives CASSLSGRDTQYF. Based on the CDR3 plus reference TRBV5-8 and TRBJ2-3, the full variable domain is EAGVTQSPTHLIKTRGQQATLRCSPISGHTSVYWYQQALGLGLQFLLWYDEGEERNRGNFPPRFSGRQFPNYSSELNVNALELEDSALYLCASSLSGRDTQYFGPGTRLTVL.

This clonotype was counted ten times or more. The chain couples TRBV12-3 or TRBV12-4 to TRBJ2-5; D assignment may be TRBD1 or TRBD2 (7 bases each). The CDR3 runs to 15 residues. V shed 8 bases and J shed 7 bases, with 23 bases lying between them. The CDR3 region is CASLTGSYTGGTQYF. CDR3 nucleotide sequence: TGTGCCAGCCTGACAGGGTCCTACACGGGGGGGACCCAGTACTTC.

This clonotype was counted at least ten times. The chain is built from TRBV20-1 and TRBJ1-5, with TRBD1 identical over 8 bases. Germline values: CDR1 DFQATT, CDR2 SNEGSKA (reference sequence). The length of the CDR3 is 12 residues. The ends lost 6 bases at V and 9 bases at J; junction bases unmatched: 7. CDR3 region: CSARTGSLPQHF. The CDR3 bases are TGCAGTGCAAGGACAGGGAGTCTGCCCCAGCATTTT.

CDR3 in amino acids: CASSVYGIAREQFF. DNA of the CDR3: TGTGCCAGCTCAGTTTATGGCATAGCACGGGAGCAGTTCTTC. V gene TRBV28 combines with J gene TRBJ2-1; D ambiguous. V shed 8 bases and J shed 10 bases, with 21 bases lying between them. In germline, CDR1 is MDHEN, CDR2 SYDVKM. The CDR3 runs to 14 residues.

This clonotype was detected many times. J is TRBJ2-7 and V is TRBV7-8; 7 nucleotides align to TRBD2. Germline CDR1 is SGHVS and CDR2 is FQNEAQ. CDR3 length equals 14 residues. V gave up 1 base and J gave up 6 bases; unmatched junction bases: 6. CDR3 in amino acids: CASSLGLSGGEQYF. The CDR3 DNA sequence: TGTGCCAGCAGCTTAGGGCTATCGGGGGGCGAGCAGTACTTC.

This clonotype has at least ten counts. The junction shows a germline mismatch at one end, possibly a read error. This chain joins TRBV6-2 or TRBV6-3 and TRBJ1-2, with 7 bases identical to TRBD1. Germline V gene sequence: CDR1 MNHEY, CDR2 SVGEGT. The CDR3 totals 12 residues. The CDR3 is CATSWTGYGYTF. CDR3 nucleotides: TGTGCCACCAGTTGGACAGGCTATGGCTACACCTTC.

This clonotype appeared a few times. For the CDR3, the DNA is TGCGCCAGCAGCCAAGATGGATCCTACACAGATACGCAGTATTTT. Translated: CASSQDGSYTDTQYF. The rearrangement joins TRBV4-1 to TRBJ2-3, with D uncertain. The CDR3 runs to 15 residues. CDR1 and CDR2 from the germline V gene are MGHRA and YSYEKL. V lost 0 bases to trimming and J lost 2 bases, with 9 bases between them.

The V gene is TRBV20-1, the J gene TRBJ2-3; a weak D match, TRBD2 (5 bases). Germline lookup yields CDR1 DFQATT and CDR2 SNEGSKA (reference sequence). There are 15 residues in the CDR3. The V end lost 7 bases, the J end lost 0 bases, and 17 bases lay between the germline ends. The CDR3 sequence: CSGTREMISTDTQYF. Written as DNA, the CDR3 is TGCAGTGGTACTCGGGAAATGATTAGCACAGATACGCAGTATTTT.

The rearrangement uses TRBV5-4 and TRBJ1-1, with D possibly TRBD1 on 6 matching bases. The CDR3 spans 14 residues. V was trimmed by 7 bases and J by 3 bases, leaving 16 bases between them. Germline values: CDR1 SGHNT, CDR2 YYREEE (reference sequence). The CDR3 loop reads CASGDTGIYTEAFF. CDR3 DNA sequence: TGTGCCAGCGGCGACACAGGGATCTACACTGAAGCTTTCTTT.

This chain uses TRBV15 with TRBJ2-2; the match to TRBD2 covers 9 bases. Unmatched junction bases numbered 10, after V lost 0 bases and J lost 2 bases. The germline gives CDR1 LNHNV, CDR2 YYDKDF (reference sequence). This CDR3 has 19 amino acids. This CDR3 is CATSRDRASGTTNTGELFF. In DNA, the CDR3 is TGTGCCACCAGCAGAGATCGGGCTAGCGGGACAACCAACACCGGGGAGCTGTTTTTT.

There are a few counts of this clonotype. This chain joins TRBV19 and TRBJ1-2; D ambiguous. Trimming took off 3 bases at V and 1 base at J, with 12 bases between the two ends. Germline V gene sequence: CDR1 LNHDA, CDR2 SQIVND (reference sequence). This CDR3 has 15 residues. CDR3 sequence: CASSIKGMLNYGYTF. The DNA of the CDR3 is TGTGCCAGTAGTATTAAGGGCATGCTTAACTATGGCTACACCTTC.

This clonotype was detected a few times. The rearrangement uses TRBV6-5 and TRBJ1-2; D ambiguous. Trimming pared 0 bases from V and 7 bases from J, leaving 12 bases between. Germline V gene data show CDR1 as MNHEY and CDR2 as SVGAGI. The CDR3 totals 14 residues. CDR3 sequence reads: CASSYSIKAGGYTF. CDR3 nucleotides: TGTGCCAGCAGTTACTCGATAAAAGCGGGTGGCTACACCTTC.

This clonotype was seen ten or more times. DNA for the CDR3: TGTGCCAGCAGTCCCCTGACTGGAGGCGAGACCCAGTACTTC. Translation: CASSPLTGGETQYF. The chain combines TRBV27 with TRBJ2-5; a possible D gene is TRBD2 (5 bases). Germline values: CDR1 MNHEY, CDR2 SMNVEV (reference sequence). The length of the CDR3 is 14 residues. Trimming stripped 5 bases from V and 5 bases from J, with 15 bases between.